This record concerns one T cell receptor (beta chain) sequence. J was trimmed by 0 bases and V by 5 bases; bases with no gene match: 6. The germline V gene has CDR1 LNHDA and CDR2 SQIVND (reference sequence). The length of the CDR3 is 16 residues. It was with 60 Vbeta and 13 Jbeta primers that the PCR ran. Assay: immunoSEQ multiplex PCR; the TCRdb copy retains only in-frame clones and omits some. The sample has about 60,000 clones, approximately 77% seen once. This sample stems from a study of cytomegalovirus exposure and HLA in healthy donors. Sample: PBMCs. The genes are TRBV19 and TRBJ2-1; 8 bases fit TRBD1. The sequence came from a woman aged 40 to 49 in good health and CMV-seropositive. The CDR3 region has the DNA TGTGCCAGTAGTCCTAGGACAGGGAGCTCCTACAATGAGCAGTTCTTC. Protein product: CASSPRTGSSYNEQFF. Looking up the rest from reference TRBV19 and TRBJ2-1 gives the full variable domain: DGGITQSPKYLFRKEGQNVTLSCEQNLNHDAMYWYRQDPGQGLRLIYYSQIVNDFQKGDIAEGYSVSREKKESFPLTVTSAQKNPTAFYLCASSPRTGSSYNEQFFGPGTRLTVL.